These T cell receptor beta chains were read from a single sample in a study of T cell responses to AZD1222 COVID-19 vaccine. Profiled with immunoSEQ multiplex PCR; TCRdb holds only in-frame clones, not every one. The sample includes about 110,000 clones, 87% seen only once; the top ten take around 4.8%. The sample was peripheral blood, taken on day 0 of AZD1222 vaccination. The receptors were gathered from an adult in good health. Both conserved end residues are part of each CDR3. The D gene is left open where the match is weak. Only part of the rows carry a size: once, few, many, or a class if the clone is expanded.

D gene	J gene	clone size	V gene	CDR3 protein	CDR3 DNA
.	TRBJ2-1	.	TRBV24-1	CATSDPGISYNEQFF	TGTGCCACCAGTGACCCAGGGATTTCCTACAATGAGCAGTTCTTC
.	TRBJ1-6	.	TRBV10-3	CAISDGAVNSPLHF	TGTGCCATCAGTGACGGGGCCGTAAATTCACCCCTCCACTTT
.	TRBJ2-5	.	TRBV3-1/TRBV3-2	CASSQGEPETQYF	TGTGCCAGCAGCCAGGGAGAGCCGGAGACCCAGTACTTC
.	TRBJ1-1	.	TRBV5-1	CASSLETPRGAFF	TGCGCCAGCAGCTTGGAGACTCCTCGTGGAGCTTTCTTT
.	TRBJ2-2	.	TRBV7-3	CASRSGGANTGELFF	TGTGCCAGCAGGTCGGGCGGGGCGAACACCGGGGAGCTGTTTTTT
TRBD1	TRBJ2-5	.	TRBV11-1	CASSRRDSQETQYF	TGTGCCAGCAGCCGCCGGGACAGCCAAGAGACCCAGTACTTC
.	TRBJ2-3	.	TRBV19	CASSLGSWSDTQYF	TGTGCCAGCTCTTTAGGTTCTTGGTCAGATACGCAGTATTTT
.	TRBJ2-2	.	TRBV28	CAAGGPASPTGELFF	TGTGCCGCCGGCGGACCCGCTTCCCCCACCGGGGAGCTGTTTTTT
TRBD2	TRBJ2-1	.	TRBV7-3	CASSLTSGGANEQFF	TGTGCCAGCAGCTTAACTAGCGGGGGGGCAAATGAGCAGTTCTTC
TRBD1	TRBJ1-1	.	TRBV9	CASSVAGGEAFF	TGTGCCAGCAGCGTAGCAGGGGGCGAAGCTTTCTTT
.	TRBJ1-2	once	TRBV2	CASTFDRQNYGYTF	TGTGCCAGCACGTTTGACAGGCAGAACTATGGCTACACCTTC
.	TRBJ1-2	.	TRBV7-2	CASSSPALYGYTF	TGTGCCAGCAGCTCCCCTGCACTCTATGGCTACACCTTC
TRBD1	TRBJ1-4	.	TRBV24-1	CATSDSTGRDEKLFF	TGTGCCACCAGTGATTCGACAGGGAGGGATGAAAAACTGTTTTTT
TRBD1	TRBJ1-1	.	TRBV10-2	CASSDGTGRGNTEAFF	TGCGCCAGCAGTGATGGGACAGGGCGGGGGAACACTGAAGCTTTCTTT
TRBD1	TRBJ2-3	.	TRBV5-6	CASSWGTGGPTDTQYF	TGTGCCAGCAGCTGGGGGACAGGCGGCCCCACAGATACGCAGTATTTT
.	TRBJ2-5	.	TRBV5-8	CASSPQGLLEETQYF	TGTGCCAGCAGCCCTCAAGGTCTCTTGGAAGAGACCCAGTACTTC
.	TRBJ2-4	.	TRBV6-2/TRBV6-3	CASSYSQGQAKNIQYF	TGTGCCAGCAGTTACTCACAGGGCCAAGCCAAAAACATTCAGTACTTC
.	TRBJ2-1	.	TRBV10-3	CAISGTENNEQFF	TGTGCCATCAGTGGGACAGAAAACAATGAGCAGTTCTTC
TRBD1	TRBJ2-3	.	TRBV4-1	CASSPDRESGYTDTQYF	TGCGCCAGCAGCCCCGACAGGGAAAGTGGGTACACAGATACGCAGTATTTT
.	TRBJ1-4	.	TRBV18	CASSPTQTDSGEKLFF	TGTGCCAGCTCACCAACCCAGACCGATTCGGGTGAAAAACTGTTTTTT
.	TRBJ1-6	.	TRBV30	CAWRPGVSYNSPLHF	TGTGCCTGGAGACCCGGGGTTTCCTATAATTCACCCCTCCACTTT
TRBD1	TRBJ1-1	.	TRBV10-3	CAISQGQGIGTEAFF	TGTGCCATCAGCCAAGGACAGGGAATCGGTACTGAAGCTTTCTTT
.	TRBJ2-7	.	TRBV19	CASSSRQNSYEQYF	TGTGCCAGTAGTTCCCGACAGAATTCCTACGAGCAGTACTTC
.	TRBJ1-5	.	TRBV6-2/TRBV6-3	CASSSTGNQPQHF	TGTGCCAGCAGTTCTACAGGGAATCAGCCCCAGCATTTT
.	TRBJ1-3	.	TRBV5-1	CASSDFGGGNTIYF	TGCGCCAGCAGTGACTTTGGTGGTGGAAACACCATATATTTT
TRBD1	TRBJ1-1	.	TRBV5-1	CASSAYRGWTEAFF	TGCGCCAGCAGCGCCTACAGGGGTTGGACTGAAGCTTTCTTT
TRBD2	TRBJ2-7	.	TRBV5-1	CASSPLAGLGEQYF	TGCGCCAGCAGCCCCCTAGCGGGGTTAGGCGAGCAGTACTTC
.	TRBJ2-3	.	TRBV7-8	CASSLGGAGVTDTQYF	TGTGCCAGCAGCTTAGGGGGGGCGGGAGTAACAGATACGCAGTATTTT
.	TRBJ2-3	.	TRBV2	CASSEEVEDTQYF	TGTGCCAGCAGTGAAGAGGTCGAGGATACGCAGTATTTT
TRBD1	TRBJ2-1	.	TRBV18	CASSPRTGGPEQFF	TGTGCCAGCTCACCAAGGACAGGGGGCCCCGAGCAGTTCTTC
TRBD2	TRBJ2-5	.	TRBV6-2/TRBV6-3	CASSGEGPNRGTQYF	TGTGCCAGCAGTGGGGAGGGGCCCAATAGGGGGACCCAGTACTTC
.	TRBJ2-7	.	TRBV4-2	CASRDPSSYEQYF	TGTGCCAGCAGAGACCCGAGCTCCTACGAGCAGTACTTC
.	TRBJ1-1	.	TRBV3-1/TRBV3-2	CASSQDPPDRPAAFF	TGTGCCAGCAGCCAAGATCCCCCGGACCGACCGGCGGCTTTCTTT